The 9 T cell receptor beta chains below all came from one sample that was sequenced in a study of OX40 agonist ivuxolimab in advanced cancers. Method: immunoSEQ multiplex PCR; TCRdb's copy keeps in-frame clones and lacks some. This table has roughly 32,000 clones, 88% appearing once. The sequenced sample was CD4+ or CD8+ T cells sorted from blood, obtained in a trial of the OX40 agonist ivuxolimab. The source is an adult with an advanced solid tumor such as melanoma, head and neck, liver or kidney cancer.

The rearrangement uses TRBV5-4 and TRBJ2-2, with TRBD2 matching 8 bases. CDR3 size: 15 residues. V was pared by 4 bases and J by 7 bases, with 9 bases of the junction left unmatched. Germline assignment: CDR1 SGHNT and CDR2 YYREEE (reference sequence). CDR3 residues: CASSLSGVAGGELFF. Written as DNA, the CDR3 is TGTGCCAGCAGCCTTAGCGGGGTCGCGGGCGGGGAGCTGTTTTTT.

This rearrangement joins TRBV27 to TRBJ2-5; 7 positions match TRBD1. The end of the DNA is better explained by TRBJ2-7, so the J call may be wrong. The V gene's germline CDR1 is MNHEY and CDR2 SMNVEV (reference sequence). This CDR3 region has 14 residues. CDR3 DNA sequence: TGTGCCAGCAGCGTCGGACAGGCTTCCTACGAGCAGTACTTC. Its translation: CASSVGQASYEQYF.

The rearrangement uses TRBV14 and TRBJ1-1; TRBD1 agrees at 8 bases. CDR1 and CDR2 from the germline V gene are SGHDN and FVKESK. The V gene end was trimmed by 4 bases and the J gene end by 4 bases; junction bases not matched to a gene: 2. The CDR3 extends over 13 amino acids. CDR3 DNA sequence: TGTGCCAGCAGCCTAACAGGGGGCACTGAAGCTTTCTTT. Protein: CASSLTGGTEAFF.

The rearrangement uses TRBV9 and TRBJ2-7; D possibly corresponds to TRBD1 (5 bases). Trimming shortened V by 4 bases and J by 6 bases, and 14 bases separated the two germline ends. Germline V gene data show CDR1 as SGDLS and CDR2 as YYNGEE. This CDR3 has 13 residues. The CDR3 coding sequence is TGTGCCAGCAGCCCCAAACAGGTATCCGAGCAGTACTTC. The encoded protein is CASSPKQVSEQYF. Complete variable domain (other parts from reference TRBV9 and TRBJ2-7): DSGVTQTPKHLITATGQRVTLRCSPRSGDLSVYWYQQSLDQGLQFLIQYYNGEERAKGNILERFSAQQFPDLHSELNLSSLELGDSALYFCASSPKQVSEQYFGPGTRLTVT.

This clone was seen only a few times. This chain joins TRBV19 and TRBJ1-1, with TRBD1 as a possible D gene (6 bases). V was trimmed by 8 bases and J by 3 bases, leaving 13 bases between them. Germline loops: CDR1 LNHDA, CDR2 SQIVND (reference sequence). The CDR3 totals 13 residues. The CDR3 DNA sequence: TGTGCCAGTTTAGGACAGTCACACACTGAAGCTTTCTTT. Translation gives CASLGQSHTEAFF.

The V call is TRBV28, the J call TRBJ1-4; D perhaps matches TRBD1 (6 bases). Germline V gene data show CDR1 as MDHEN and CDR2 as SYDVKM. Trimming shortened V by 4 bases and J by 7 bases, and 13 bases separated the two germline ends. The CDR3 runs 14 residues. CDR3 sequence: CASSSTGRFEKLFF. The CDR3, as DNA: TGTGCCAGCAGTTCGACAGGCAGGTTTGAAAAACTGTTTTTT.

This chain connects TRBV9 to TRBJ2-7, with no clear D. The CDR3 runs 12 residues. V dropped 5 bases and J dropped 3 bases, with 9 bases sitting between them. The germline V gene encodes CDR1 SGDLS and CDR2 YYNGEE. CDR3 nucleotides: TGTGCCAGCAGTATGGACGGCTACGAGCAGTACTTC. Its protein product is CASSMDGYEQYF.

This clone has more than one count but fewer than ten. A read error is likely here: a far larger clone is one base away. The chain joins TRBV4-2 to TRBJ1-5, with D tentatively TRBD1 (5 bases). Germline V gene sequence: CDR1 LGHNA, CDR2 YNFKEQ. V was trimmed by 0 bases and J by 4 bases, leaving 10 bases between them. The CDR3 runs 15 residues. CDR3 amino acids: CASSQEPGLNQPQHF. The CDR3 DNA is TGTGCCAGCAGCCAAGAGCCGGGGCTGAATCAGCCCCAGCATTTT.

This chain connects TRBV29-1 to TRBJ1-1, with D perhaps matching TRBD1 (6 bases). This CDR3 spans 12 amino acids. Germline V gives CDR1 SQVTM, CDR2 ANQGSEA. The V end was cut by 2 bases, the J end by 5 bases, with 9 bases between. The CDR3 sequence is CSVEIQGTEAFF. The CDR3 DNA reads as TGCAGCGTTGAAATACAGGGTACTGAAGCTTTCTTT.